This TCR beta chain was captured in a study of T cell responses to AZD1222 COVID-19 vaccine. Per the germline V gene, CDR1 is MGHRA and CDR2 is YSYEKL. Trimming left V 3 bases short and J 0 bases short, with 15 bases between. The CDR3 extends over 17 amino acids. The table lists this clone with a few counts. Its target is not known. The table came from immunoSEQ multiplex PCR; TCRdb's copy has only in-frame clones and leaves some out. This table holds 45,000 to 60,000 clones, about 89% found once. Notes on the study in general: Of the AZD1222 recipients, only 5 to 7 were seropositive at baseline.

This chain connects TRBV4-1 to TRBJ2-1; D call uncertain. This sequence was found in an adult in good health. The source was peripheral blood, collected on day 0 of AZD1222 vaccination. The CDR3 bases are TGCGCCAGCAGCCAGCTAGACATTGGGTTCTCCTACAATGAGCAGTTCTTC. This encodes CASSQLDIGFSYNEQFF.